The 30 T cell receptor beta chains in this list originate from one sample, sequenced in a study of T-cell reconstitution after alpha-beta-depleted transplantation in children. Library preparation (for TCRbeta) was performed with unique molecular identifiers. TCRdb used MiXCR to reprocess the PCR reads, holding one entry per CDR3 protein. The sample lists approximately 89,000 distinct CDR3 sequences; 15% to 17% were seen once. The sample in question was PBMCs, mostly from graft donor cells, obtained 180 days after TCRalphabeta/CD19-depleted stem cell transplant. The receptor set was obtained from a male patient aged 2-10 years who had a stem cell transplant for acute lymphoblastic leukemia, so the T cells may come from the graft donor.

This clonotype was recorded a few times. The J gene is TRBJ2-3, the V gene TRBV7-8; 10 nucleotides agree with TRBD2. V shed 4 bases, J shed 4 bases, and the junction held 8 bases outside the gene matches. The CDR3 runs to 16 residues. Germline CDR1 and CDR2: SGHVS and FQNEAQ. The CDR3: CASSSTGTSVADTQYF. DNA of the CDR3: TGTGCCAGCAGCTCAACCGGGACTAGCGTCGCAGATACGCAGTATTTT.

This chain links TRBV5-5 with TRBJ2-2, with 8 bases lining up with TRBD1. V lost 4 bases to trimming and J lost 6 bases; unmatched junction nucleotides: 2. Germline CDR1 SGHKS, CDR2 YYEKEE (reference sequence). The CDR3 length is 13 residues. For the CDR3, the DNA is TGTGCCAGCAGCATGACAGGGGCCGGGGAGCTGTTTTTT. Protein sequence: CASSMTGAGELFF.

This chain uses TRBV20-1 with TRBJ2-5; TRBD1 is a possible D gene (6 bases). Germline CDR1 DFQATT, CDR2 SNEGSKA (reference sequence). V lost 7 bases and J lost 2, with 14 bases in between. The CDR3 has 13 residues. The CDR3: CSGKQGGQETQYF. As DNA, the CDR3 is TGCAGTGGTAAACAGGGCGGTCAAGAGACCCAGTACTTC.

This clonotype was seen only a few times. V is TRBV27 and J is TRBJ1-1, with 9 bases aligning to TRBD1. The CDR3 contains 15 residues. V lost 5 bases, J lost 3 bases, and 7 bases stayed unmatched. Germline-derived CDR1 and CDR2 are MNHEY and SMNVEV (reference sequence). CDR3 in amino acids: CASSPGGQGDTEAFF. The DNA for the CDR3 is TGTGCCAGCAGTCCTGGGGGACAGGGAGACACTGAAGCTTTCTTT.

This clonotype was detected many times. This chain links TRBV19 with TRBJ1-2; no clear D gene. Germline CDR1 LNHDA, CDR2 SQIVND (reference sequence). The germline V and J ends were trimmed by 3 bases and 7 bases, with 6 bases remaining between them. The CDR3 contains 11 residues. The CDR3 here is CASSIKGGYTF. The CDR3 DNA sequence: TGTGCCAGTAGTATTAAGGGTGGCTACACCTTC.

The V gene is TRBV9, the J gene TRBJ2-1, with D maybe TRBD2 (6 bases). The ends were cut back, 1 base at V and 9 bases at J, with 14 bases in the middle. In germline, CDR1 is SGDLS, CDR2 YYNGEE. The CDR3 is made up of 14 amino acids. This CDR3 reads CASSVFGGGGEQFF. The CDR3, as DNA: TGTGCCAGCAGCGTATTCGGGGGTGGCGGTGAGCAGTTCTTC. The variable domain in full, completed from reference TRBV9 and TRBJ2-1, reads DSGVTQTPKHLITATGQRVTLRCSPRSGDLSVYWYQQSLDQGLQFLIQYYNGEERAKGNILERFSAQQFPDLHSELNLSSLELGDSALYFCASSVFGGGGEQFFGPGTRLTVL.

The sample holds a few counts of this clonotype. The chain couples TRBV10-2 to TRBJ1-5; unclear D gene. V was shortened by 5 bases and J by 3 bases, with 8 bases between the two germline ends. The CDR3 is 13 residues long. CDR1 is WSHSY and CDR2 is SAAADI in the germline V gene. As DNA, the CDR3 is TGCGCCAGCAGTCCTGACACCAATCAGCCCCAGCATTTT. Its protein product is CASSPDTNQPQHF.

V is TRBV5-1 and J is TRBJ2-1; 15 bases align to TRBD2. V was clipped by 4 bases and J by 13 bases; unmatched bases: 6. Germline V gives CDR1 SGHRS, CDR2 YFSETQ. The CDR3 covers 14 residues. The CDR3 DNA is TGCGCCAGCAGCGAGGGGACTAGCGGGGGGTTCCAGTTCTTC. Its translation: CASSEGTSGGFQFF.

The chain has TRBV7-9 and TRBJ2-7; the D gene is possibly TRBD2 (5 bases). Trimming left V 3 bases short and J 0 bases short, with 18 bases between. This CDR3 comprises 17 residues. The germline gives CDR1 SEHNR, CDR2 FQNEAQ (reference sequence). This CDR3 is CASSFQRRTSSSYEQYF. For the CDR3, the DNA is TGTGCCAGCAGCTTTCAGCGAAGGACTTCCAGCTCCTACGAGCAGTACTTC.

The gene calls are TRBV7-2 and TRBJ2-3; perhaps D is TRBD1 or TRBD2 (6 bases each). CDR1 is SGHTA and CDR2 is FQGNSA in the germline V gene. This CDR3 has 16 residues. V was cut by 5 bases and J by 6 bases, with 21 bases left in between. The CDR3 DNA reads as TGTGCCAGCAGCACCACGCGGTCGGGGGCTATTGATACGCAGTATTTT. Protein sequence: CASSTTRSGAIDTQYF.

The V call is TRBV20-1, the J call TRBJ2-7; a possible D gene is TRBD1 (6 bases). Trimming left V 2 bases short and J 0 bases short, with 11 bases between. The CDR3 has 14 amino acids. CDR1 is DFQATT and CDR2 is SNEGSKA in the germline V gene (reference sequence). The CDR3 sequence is CSARRDTSSYEQYF. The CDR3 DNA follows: TGCAGTGCTAGACGGGACACGAGCTCCTACGAGCAGTACTTC.

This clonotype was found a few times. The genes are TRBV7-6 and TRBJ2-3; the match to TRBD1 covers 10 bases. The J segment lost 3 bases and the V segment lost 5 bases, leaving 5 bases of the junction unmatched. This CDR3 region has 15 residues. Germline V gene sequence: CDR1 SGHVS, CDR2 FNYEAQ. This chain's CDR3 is CASSLGTGETDTQYF. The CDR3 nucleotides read TGTGCCAGCAGCCTGGGGACAGGGGAAACAGATACGCAGTATTTT.

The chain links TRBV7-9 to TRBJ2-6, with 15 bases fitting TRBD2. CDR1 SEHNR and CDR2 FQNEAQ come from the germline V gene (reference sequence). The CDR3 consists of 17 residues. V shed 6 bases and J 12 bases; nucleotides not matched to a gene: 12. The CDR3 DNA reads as TGTGCCAGCAGGATAGGACTAGCGGGGGGGCCTTCCCCCGTCCTGACTTTC. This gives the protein CASRIGLAGGPSPVLTF.

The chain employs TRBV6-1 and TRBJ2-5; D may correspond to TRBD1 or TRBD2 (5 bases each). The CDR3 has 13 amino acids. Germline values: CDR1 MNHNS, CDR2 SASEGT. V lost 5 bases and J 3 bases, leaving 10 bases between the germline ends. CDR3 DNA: TGTGCCAGCAGTAGCCGGGGCAAAGAGACCCAGTACTTC. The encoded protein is CASSSRGKETQYF.

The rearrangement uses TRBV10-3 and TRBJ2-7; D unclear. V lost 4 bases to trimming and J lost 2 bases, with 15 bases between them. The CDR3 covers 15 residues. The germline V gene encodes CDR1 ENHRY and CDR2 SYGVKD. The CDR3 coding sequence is TGTGCCATCAGTGTTACGGTGGATGAGCCCTACGAGCAGTACTTC. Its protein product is CAISVTVDEPYEQYF.

The CDR3 DNA sequence: TGTGCCAGCAGCGTAAGAGGGACAGGCGGATTGGATACGCAGTATTTT. Translating gives CASSVRGTGGLDTQYF. The V call is TRBV9, the J call TRBJ2-3; 8 nucleotides align to TRBD1. Germline assignment: CDR1 SGDLS and CDR2 YYNGEE. This CDR3 spans 16 amino acids. Trimming cost V 1 base and J 6 bases; bases outside gene matches: 10.

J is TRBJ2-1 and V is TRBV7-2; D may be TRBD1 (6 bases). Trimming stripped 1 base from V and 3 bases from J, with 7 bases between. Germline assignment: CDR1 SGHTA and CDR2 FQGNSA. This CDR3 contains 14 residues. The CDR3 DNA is TGTGCCAGCAGCTTAGTACAGGGCTACAATGAGCAGTTCTTC. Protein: CASSLVQGYNEQFF. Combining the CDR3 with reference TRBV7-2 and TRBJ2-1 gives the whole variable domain GAGVSQSPSNKVTEKGKDVELRCDPISGHTALYWYRQSLGQGLEFLIYFQGNSAPDKSGLPSDRFSAERTGGSVSTLTIQRTQQEDSAVYLCASSLVQGYNEQFFGPGTRLTVL.

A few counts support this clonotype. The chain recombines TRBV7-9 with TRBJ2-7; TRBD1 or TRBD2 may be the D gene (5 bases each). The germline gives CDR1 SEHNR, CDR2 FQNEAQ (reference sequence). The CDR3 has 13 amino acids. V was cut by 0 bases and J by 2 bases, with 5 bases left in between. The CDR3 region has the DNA TGTGCCAGCAGCTTAGCGGGGGCCTACGAGCAGTACTTC. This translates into CASSLAGAYEQYF.

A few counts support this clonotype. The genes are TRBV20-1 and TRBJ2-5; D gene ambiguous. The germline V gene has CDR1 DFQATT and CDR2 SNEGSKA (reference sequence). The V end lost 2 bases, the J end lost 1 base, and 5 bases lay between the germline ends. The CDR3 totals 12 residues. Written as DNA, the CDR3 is TGCAGTGCTAGACCAGGCCAAGAGACCCAGTACTTC. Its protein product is CSARPGQETQYF.

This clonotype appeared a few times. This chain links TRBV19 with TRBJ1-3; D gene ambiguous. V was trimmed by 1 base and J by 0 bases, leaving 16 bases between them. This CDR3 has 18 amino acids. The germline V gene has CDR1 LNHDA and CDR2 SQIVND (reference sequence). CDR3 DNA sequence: TGTGCCAGTAGTATAGCCAAACAGCACTGGAGCTCTGGAAACACCATATATTTT. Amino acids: CASSIAKQHWSSGNTIYF. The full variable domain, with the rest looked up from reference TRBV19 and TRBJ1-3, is DGGITQSPKYLFRKEGQNVTLSCEQNLNHDAMYWYRQDPGQGLRLIYYSQIVNDFQKGDIAEGYSVSREKKESFPLTVTSAQKNPTAFYLCASSIAKQHWSSGNTIYFGEGSWLTVV.

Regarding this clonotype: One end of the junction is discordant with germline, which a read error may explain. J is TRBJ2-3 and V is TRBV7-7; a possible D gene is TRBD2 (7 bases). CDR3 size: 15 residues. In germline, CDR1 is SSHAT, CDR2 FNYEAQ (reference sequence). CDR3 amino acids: CASSSGGGPTDTQYF. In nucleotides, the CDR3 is TGTGCTAGCAGCTCTGGGGGGGGGCCCACAGATACGCAGTATTTT.

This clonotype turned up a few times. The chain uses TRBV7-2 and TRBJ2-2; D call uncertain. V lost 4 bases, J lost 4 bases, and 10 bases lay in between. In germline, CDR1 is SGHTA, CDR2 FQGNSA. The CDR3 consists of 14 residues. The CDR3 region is CASSSPVSTGELFF. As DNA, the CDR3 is TGTGCCAGCAGCTCCCCCGTTAGCACCGGGGAGCTGTTTTTT.

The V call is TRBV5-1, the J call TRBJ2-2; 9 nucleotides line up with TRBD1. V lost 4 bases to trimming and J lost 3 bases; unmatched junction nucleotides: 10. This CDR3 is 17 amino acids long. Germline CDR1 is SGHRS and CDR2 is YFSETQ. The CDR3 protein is CASSVDNRGRDTGELFF. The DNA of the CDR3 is TGCGCCAGCAGCGTAGACAACAGGGGGCGAGACACCGGGGAGCTGTTTTTT.

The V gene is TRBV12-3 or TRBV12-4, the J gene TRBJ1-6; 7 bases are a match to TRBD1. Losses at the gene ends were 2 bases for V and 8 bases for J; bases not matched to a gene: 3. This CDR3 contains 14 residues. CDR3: CASSLSDRDSPLHF. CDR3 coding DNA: TGTGCCAGCAGTTTAAGCGACAGGGATTCACCCCTCCACTTT.

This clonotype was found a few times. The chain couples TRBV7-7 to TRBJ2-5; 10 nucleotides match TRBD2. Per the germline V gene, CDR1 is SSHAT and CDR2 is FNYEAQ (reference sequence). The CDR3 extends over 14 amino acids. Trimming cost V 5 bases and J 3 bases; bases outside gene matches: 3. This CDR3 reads CASSAGTSEETQYF. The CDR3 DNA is TGTGCCAGCAGCGCCGGGACTAGCGAAGAGACCCAGTACTTC. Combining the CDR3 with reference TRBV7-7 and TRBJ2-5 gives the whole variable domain GAGVSQSPRYKVTKRGQDVTLRCDPISSHATLYWYQQALGQGPEFLTYFNYEAQPDKSGLPSDRFSAERPEGSISTLTIQRTEQRDSAMYRCASSAGTSEETQYFGPGTRLLVL.

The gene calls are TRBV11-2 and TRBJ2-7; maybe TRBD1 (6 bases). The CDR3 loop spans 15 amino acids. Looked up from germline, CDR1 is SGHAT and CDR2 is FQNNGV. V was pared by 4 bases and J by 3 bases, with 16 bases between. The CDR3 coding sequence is TGTGCCAGCAGCTCACCACCGACAGGCAACTACGAGCAGTACTTC. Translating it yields CASSSPPTGNYEQYF.

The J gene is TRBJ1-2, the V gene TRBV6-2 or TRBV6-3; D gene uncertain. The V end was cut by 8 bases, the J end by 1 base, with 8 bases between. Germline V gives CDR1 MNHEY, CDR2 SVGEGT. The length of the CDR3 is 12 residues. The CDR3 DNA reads TGTGCCAGCGACGGCTTTAACTATGGCTACACCTTC. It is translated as CASDGFNYGYTF.

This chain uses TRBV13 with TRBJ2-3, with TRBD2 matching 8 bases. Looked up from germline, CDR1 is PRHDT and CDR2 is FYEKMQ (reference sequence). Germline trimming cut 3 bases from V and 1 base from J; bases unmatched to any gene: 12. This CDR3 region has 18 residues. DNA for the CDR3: TGTGCCAGCAGCTTCCGTTTGGGGGGTAGCGGGGGCACAGATACGCAGTATTTT. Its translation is CASSFRLGGSGGTDTQYF.

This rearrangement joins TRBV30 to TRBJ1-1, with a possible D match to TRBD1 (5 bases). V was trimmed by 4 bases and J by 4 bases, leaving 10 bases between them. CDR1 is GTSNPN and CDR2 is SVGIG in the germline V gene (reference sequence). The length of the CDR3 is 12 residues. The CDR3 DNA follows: TGTGCCTGGACCACGGGGCCCACTGAAGCTTTCTTT. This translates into CAWTTGPTEAFF.

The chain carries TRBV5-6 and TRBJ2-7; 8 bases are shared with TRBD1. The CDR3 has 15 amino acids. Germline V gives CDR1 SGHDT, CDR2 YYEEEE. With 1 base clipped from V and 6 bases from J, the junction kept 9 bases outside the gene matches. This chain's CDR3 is CASSLSAGGSGEQYF. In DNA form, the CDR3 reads TGTGCCAGCAGCTTGAGTGCAGGGGGCTCCGGCGAGCAGTACTTC.